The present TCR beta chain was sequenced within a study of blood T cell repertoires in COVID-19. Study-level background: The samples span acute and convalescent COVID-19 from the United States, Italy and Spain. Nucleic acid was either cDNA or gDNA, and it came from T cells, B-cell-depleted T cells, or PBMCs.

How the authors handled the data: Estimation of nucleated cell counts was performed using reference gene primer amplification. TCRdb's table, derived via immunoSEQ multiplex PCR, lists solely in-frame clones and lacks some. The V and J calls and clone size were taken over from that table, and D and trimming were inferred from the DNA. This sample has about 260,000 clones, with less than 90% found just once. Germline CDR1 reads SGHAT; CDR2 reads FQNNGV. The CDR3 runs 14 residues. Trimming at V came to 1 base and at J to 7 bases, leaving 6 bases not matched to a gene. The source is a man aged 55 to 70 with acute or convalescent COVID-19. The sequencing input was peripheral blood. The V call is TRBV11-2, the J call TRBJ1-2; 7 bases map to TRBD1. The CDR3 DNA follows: TGTGCCAGCAGCTTAGCCCGACAGGGTAGTGGCTACACCTTC. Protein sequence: CASSLARQGSGYTF.